This is a list of T cell receptor beta chains from one sample in a study of OX40 agonist ivuxolimab in advanced cancers. The method was immunoSEQ multiplex PCR; TCRdb's version includes in-frame clones alone and lacks a portion of them. Of 85,000 to 95,000 clones in the sample, nearly 90% were seen once. Here the sequenced sample was CD4+ or CD8+ T cells sorted from blood, taken in a trial of the OX40 agonist ivuxolimab. Receptor source: an adult with an advanced solid tumor such as melanoma, head and neck, liver or kidney cancer. Each CDR3 is given with its conserved first and last residue. The D gene is left open where the match is weak. The size entry is marked missing in some rows and otherwise reads once, few, many or a size class.

NA,TRBV11-3,TRBJ2-2,NA,TGTGCCAGCAGCATCGGGATTACCGGGGACACCGGGGAGCTGTTTTTT,CASSIGITGDTGELFF
NA,TRBV19,TRBJ2-7,NA,TGTGCCAGTAGTACGCGGGCCACACACTACGAGCAGTACTTC,CASSTRATHYEQYF
NA,TRBV6-5,TRBJ2-1,TRBD2,TGTGCCAGCAGACCAGAACCCGGGACTAGTGAGTTCTTC,CASRPEPGTSEFF
NA,TRBV6-6,TRBJ2-3,NA,TGTGCCAGCACCGTAAGGTATCTAGCAGATACGCAGTATTTT,CASTVRYLADTQYF
NA,TRBV19,TRBJ1-6,NA,TGTGCCAGTAGTATAGGGGGGAAATCACCCCTCCACTTT,CASSIGGKSPLHF
NA,TRBV28,TRBJ2-7,NA,TGTGCCAGCGGAGCCTACGAGCAGTACTTC,CASGAYEQYF
NA,TRBV7-8,TRBJ2-7,NA,TGTGCCAGCACCCAAATTGGGGGGGGCTGGAGCTCCTACGAGCAGTACTTC,CASTQIGGGWSSYEQYF
NA,TRBV6-6,TRBJ2-7,TRBD1,TGTGCCAGCAGAACCCGGGACAGGGGTTTAGGGTACGAGCAGTACTTC,CASRTRDRGLGYEQYF
NA,TRBV7-6,TRBJ1-1,TRBD1,TGTGCCAGCAGCTTAGAAACAGGGGGCACTGAAGCTTTCTTT,CASSLETGGTEAFF
once,TRBV7-2,TRBJ2-3,NA,TGTGCCAGCAGCCTAACGGCAGGGCTGAATACGCAGTATTTT,CASSLTAGLNTQYF
NA,TRBV18,TRBJ1-4,NA,TGTGCCAGCTCATCATCGGAGTTCGCTAATGAAAAACTGTTTTTT,CASSSSEFANEKLFF
NA,TRBV5-4,TRBJ2-7,NA,TGTGCCAGCAGCTTGGTAGGGGACGGCGAGCAGTACTTC,CASSLVGDGEQYF
NA,TRBV30,TRBJ1-2,TRBD1,TGTGCCTGGATCGGGACAGGGGGGTTCTATGGCTACACCTTC,CAWIGTGGFYGYTF
NA,TRBV6-1,TRBJ1-2,NA,TGTGCCAGCAGTGGGCAGACAGCCTATGGCTACACCTTC,CASSGQTAYGYTF
NA,TRBV18,TRBJ2-1,TRBD2,TGTGCCAGCTCACCGCCGCTCGGGGTGGGAGGGTACTCCTACAATGAGCAGTTCTTC,CASSPPLGVGGYSYNEQFF
NA,TRBV5-1,TRBJ2-7,TRBD1,TGCGCCAGCAGCCAATCCGGGACAGGGGGCACCGAGCAGTACTTC,CASSQSGTGGTEQYF
NA,TRBV28,TRBJ1-1,NA,TGTGCCAGCAGGCCCCACATGGACAGACAAGCTTTCTTT,CASRPHMDRQAFF
NA,TRBV10-3,TRBJ2-1,TRBD2,TGTGCCATCAGTGAAGGCCCTAGCGGGGGAAATGAGCAGTTCTTC,CAISEGPSGGNEQFF
few,TRBV6-5,TRBJ2-7,TRBD1,TGTGCCAGCAGCAGACAGGGTTGGGACGAGCAGTACTTC,CASSRQGWDEQYF
NA,TRBV4-2,TRBJ2-5,TRBD1,TGTGCCAGCAGCCAGACTGGACAGGGGGCGAGGGCGACCCAGTACTTC,CASSQTGQGARATQYF
NA,TRBV7-2,TRBJ2-7,TRBD1,TGTGCCAGCAGCATACGGACAGGGGGGGAAAACTACGAGCAGTACTTC,CASSIRTGGENYEQYF
NA,TRBV11-3,TRBJ2-1,NA,TGTGCCAGCAGCTTCGAGGGAGGCGTGGGTGAGCAGTTCTTC,CASSFEGGVGEQFF
NA,TRBV7-9,TRBJ1-1,NA,TGTGCCAGCAGCTTGGACAGCCACGGGTCTACTGAAGCTTTCTTT,CASSLDSHGSTEAFF
once,TRBV18,TRBJ1-2,NA,TGTGCCAGCTCACAAGACTCTCAGGACTATGGCTACACCTTC,CASSQDSQDYGYTF
NA,TRBV7-2,TRBJ2-7,TRBD1,TGTGCCAGCAGCCCTGGACAGGAAGACCTGGAGCAGTACTTC,CASSPGQEDLEQYF
NA,TRBV4-3,TRBJ1-2,NA,TGCGCCAGCAGCCAAGTCGGGGAAGCTAACTATGGCTACACCTTC,CASSQVGEANYGYTF
few,TRBV5-1,TRBJ1-5,TRBD1,TGCGCCAGCAGCTGGACAGGAGATCAGCCCCAGCATTTT,CASSWTGDQPQHF
once,TRBV5-1,TRBJ1-2,NA,TGCGCCAGCAGCTTACAGGAGGGCTATGGCTACACCTTC,CASSLQEGYGYTF
NA,TRBV6-6,TRBJ2-1,NA,TGTGCCAGCAGTTACCCCAGCCGGAGTGGGGGCGATGAGCAGTTCTTC,CASSYPSRSGGDEQFF
NA,TRBV7-9,TRBJ1-2,TRBD1,TGTGCCAGCAGCTTCGGCGGGACAGGGTATGGCTACACCTTC,CASSFGGTGYGYTF